The source of this T cell receptor beta chain is a study of metastatic and nonmetastatic thyroid tumors. This clone was recorded a few times. The junction shows a germline mismatch at one end, possibly a read error. There are 13 residues in the CDR3. Per germline, CDR1 MNHEY and CDR2 SMNVEV (reference sequence). Ahead of thyroid surgery, no patient had received treatment of any kind. TCRdb reprocessed the PCR reads via MiXCR. The sample lists over 65,000 clones, approximately 13% seen once, with roughly 9.6% in the top ten. The clonotype comes from a female donor with papillary thyroid cancer or a benign thyroid nodule (not recorded which). Some clones in this sample may be carry-over from other donors' samples. Sequencing was done on a sample of tumor tissue. This chain uses TRBV27 with TRBJ2-7; 9 bases match TRBD2. CDR3 coding DNA: TGTGCCAGCAGTGTAGCGGGAGTCAGCAATCAGCACTTC. Translation gives CASSVAGVSNQHF.